This TCR beta chain was found in a study of blood T cell repertoires in COVID-19 (dated by TCRdb to the early 2020s). Broadly, across the study: Samples covering the acute and convalescent phases of COVID-19 were provided by collaborators in the United States, Italy and Spain. The prospective study material was composed of cDNA or gDNA derived from T cells, B-cell-depleted T cells, or PBMCs. Deeply sampled blood TCRbeta repertoires from subjects exposed to, actively infected with, or recovered from COVID-19 were included in the dataset. A freely available public database, intended as a resource for researchers studying the immune response to SARS-CoV-2, is where the repertoires were released. The samples were drawn from two sources: the first 160 participants of the ongoing ImmuneRACE study, and some 1,300 subjects contributed by 6 global collaborators. Nearly every sample came with metadata listing a de-identified subject ID, COVID-19 status, age in years and sex. Where available, HLA class I and class II types were obtained from metadata supplied by the sample provider rather than from assay-based typing. Overall results and qualifications from the work: The quantity of clinical and demographic metadata differed by source and by participant and was supplied without curation.

According to the germline V gene, CDR1 reads SGHTA and CDR2 reads FQGNSA. The junction shows trimming of 0 bases on V and 0 bases on J, plus 24 bases between the germline ends. Its CDR3 holds 21 amino acids, cysteine through phenylalanine. The CDR3 DNA has 63 bases and is translated from base 1. A remark on this clone: Its antigen specificity is not known. Qualities for individual bases were not recorded, and no much larger clone is one base off.

Whole blood was collected in K2EDTA tubes by collaborating institutions according to the institutions' own protocols. For TCRbeta analysis, collaborators shipped samples in one of three forms: frozen whole blood, isolated PBMCs, or DNA extracted from either of those sample types. TCRbeta CDR3 regions were amplified from genomic DNA using the immunoSEQ Assay, a bias-controlled multiplex PCR. The original pipeline was this. The number of nucleated cells in each sample was estimated from the amplification of reference gene primers within the assay. To quantify the absolute abundance of each unique TCRbeta CDR3 rearrangement, sequence reads were collapsed and filtered. For each sample, productive Simpson clonality was calculated as the square root of Simpson's diversity index over productive rearrangements. In TCRdb, the immuneACCESS table is reduced to in-frame sequences with V and J assigned. These tables do not hold every clone; where another copy was compared, an unresolved V gene accounts for under half, and the others remain unexplained. D and trimming come from the DNA, and the V and J calls and clone size come from that table. A total of some 160,000 clones appear in this sample, around three quarters of them only once. The ten largest make up 6.5% to 8% of the sample.

This TCR was sampled from a man between 65 and 80 years old with active or convalescent COVID-19. The specimen sequenced was peripheral blood. The chain employs TRBV7-2 and TRBJ2-1; the D gene is perhaps TRBD1, from 6 matching bases. The DNA reads TGTGCCAGCAGCTTAGCGACTAATCCCGGGACAAACTATCGCTCCTACAATGAGCAGTTCTTC. Its product reads: CASSLATNPGTNYRSYNEQFF.